These T cell receptor beta chains were read from a single sample in a study of OX40 agonist ivuxolimab in advanced cancers. Measured with immunoSEQ multiplex PCR; TCRdb has only the in-frame clones, and not every one. The table records tens of thousands of clones, about 90% of them present only once. The specimen was CD4+ or CD8+ T cells sorted from blood, collected in a trial of the OX40 agonist ivuxolimab. The source of these receptors is an adult with an advanced solid tumor such as melanoma, head and neck, liver or kidney cancer. Both conserved end residues are part of each CDR3. The D gene is left open where the match is weak. Clone sizes are given selectively: once, few, many, or a class where the clone is expanded.

v_call: TRBV18
j_call: TRBJ2-7
clone_size: .
d_call: .
cdr3_nt: TGTGCCAGCTCACCGCCCTCTCTGGGGGTGGGCGAGCAGTACTTC
cdr3_aa: CASSPPSLGVGEQYF

v_call: TRBV28
j_call: TRBJ2-7
clone_size: .
d_call: .
cdr3_nt: TGTGCCAGCAGCATGAGGGAACTGGGCGCCTACGAGCAGTACTTC
cdr3_aa: CASSMRELGAYEQYF

v_call: TRBV13
j_call: TRBJ2-5
clone_size: once
d_call: .
cdr3_nt: TGTGCCAGCAGCTTCCTCTCTGACGGGAACCAAGAGACCCAGTACTTC
cdr3_aa: CASSFLSDGNQETQYF

v_call: TRBV2
j_call: TRBJ2-7
clone_size: few
d_call: .
cdr3_nt: TGTGCCAGCGCCCTATCCTACGAGCAGTACTTC
cdr3_aa: CASALSYEQYF

v_call: TRBV4-2
j_call: TRBJ2-1
clone_size: .
d_call: TRBD2
cdr3_nt: TGTGCCAGCAGCCAACCCTCTAGCGGGAGGGTCTTCGATGAGCAGTTCTTC
cdr3_aa: CASSQPSSGRVFDEQFF

v_call: TRBV7-9
j_call: TRBJ1-3
clone_size: .
d_call: .
cdr3_nt: TGTGCCACCGGACGGTCTGGAAACACCATATATTTT
cdr3_aa: CATGRSGNTIYF

v_call: TRBV7-2
j_call: TRBJ1-4
clone_size: .
d_call: .
cdr3_nt: TGTGCCAGCAGCTGGGGAGGCGAATATAATGAAAAACTGTTTTTT
cdr3_aa: CASSWGGEYNEKLFF

v_call: TRBV7-8
j_call: TRBJ2-5
clone_size: .
d_call: .
cdr3_nt: TGTGCCAGCAGCTTCGGCGCCCAAGAGACCCAGTACTTC
cdr3_aa: CASSFGAQETQYF

v_call: TRBV2
j_call: TRBJ2-3
clone_size: .
d_call: TRBD2
cdr3_nt: TGTGCCAGTAAATTGGGACTAGGCACAGATACGCAGTATTTT
cdr3_aa: CASKLGLGTDTQYF

v_call: TRBV9
j_call: TRBJ2-2
clone_size: .
d_call: .
cdr3_nt: TGTGCCAGCAGCCCCCCCTTAAACACCGGGGAGCTGTTTTTT
cdr3_aa: CASSPPLNTGELFF

v_call: TRBV4-2
j_call: TRBJ1-1
clone_size: .
d_call: .
cdr3_nt: TGTGCCAGCAGCCAGGAAGGAGCCATGAACACTGAAGCTTTCTTT
cdr3_aa: CASSQEGAMNTEAFF

v_call: TRBV6-5
j_call: TRBJ2-7
clone_size: .
d_call: .
cdr3_nt: TGTGCCAGCAGTTACTCGAGTGGGGCATACGAGCAGTACTTC
cdr3_aa: CASSYSSGAYEQYF

v_call: TRBV2
j_call: TRBJ1-3
clone_size: .
d_call: .
cdr3_nt: TGTGCCAGCAGTCCCCAGATGAACCCCACTGGCATATATTTT
cdr3_aa: CASSPQMNPTGIYF

v_call: TRBV19
j_call: TRBJ1-3
clone_size: .
d_call: TRBD1
cdr3_nt: TGTGCCAGCAGGGACAGAACCTCTGGAAACACCATATATTTT
cdr3_aa: CASRDRTSGNTIYF

v_call: TRBV28
j_call: TRBJ2-1
clone_size: .
d_call: .
cdr3_nt: TGTGCCAGCAGTTTATTACAGGGTTTAAGCTCCTACAATGAGCAGTTCTTC
cdr3_aa: CASSLLQGLSSYNEQFF

v_call: TRBV28
j_call: TRBJ1-4
clone_size: once
d_call: TRBD1
cdr3_nt: TGTGCCAGCAGGCAGGGGGGAGTTAATGAAAAACTGTTTTTT
cdr3_aa: CASRQGGVNEKLFF

v_call: TRBV29-1
j_call: TRBJ2-5
clone_size: .
d_call: .
cdr3_nt: TGCAGCGTCAATGGGAGAGGCCCCCAGTACTTC
cdr3_aa: CSVNGRGPQYF

v_call: TRBV12-2
j_call: TRBJ2-7
clone_size: .
d_call: .
cdr3_nt: TGTGCAAGTCGCTTAGCGGGGCGCCGGACTAGCGGAATCTACGAGCAGTACTTC
cdr3_aa: CASRLAGRRTSGIYEQYF

v_call: TRBV5-5
j_call: TRBJ2-7
clone_size: .
d_call: .
cdr3_nt: TGTGCCAGCAGCTTGGCCAACAAACCCTACGAGCAGTACTTC
cdr3_aa: CASSLANKPYEQYF

v_call: TRBV18
j_call: TRBJ2-1
clone_size: once
d_call: .
cdr3_nt: TGTGCCAGCTCACCGTTGGGATACAATGAGCAGTTCTTC
cdr3_aa: CASSPLGYNEQFF

v_call: TRBV7-9
j_call: TRBJ2-5
clone_size: .
d_call: .
cdr3_nt: TGTGCCAGCAGCTTAGAGGGAGTTCGAGAGACCCAGTACTTC
cdr3_aa: CASSLEGVRETQYF

v_call: TRBV28
j_call: TRBJ2-1
clone_size: once
d_call: .
cdr3_nt: TGTGCCAGCAGTTCCCACAGGGAAGAGTTCTTC
cdr3_aa: CASSSHREEFF